Listed here are 24 T cell receptor beta chains from one sample, sequenced in a study of blood T cell repertoires in COVID-19. The data were produced by immunoSEQ multiplex PCR, yet TCRdb's version contains in-frame clones alone and is incomplete. This repertoire shows 120,000 to 150,000 clones, over 80% found once; its top ten account for more than 5%. Sequenced input: PBMCs or T cells enriched from blood (not recorded which). Receptors originate from a woman aged 45-60 years who had been exposed to COVID-19.

Concerning this clone: Germline is not matched at one junction end, which may reflect a read error. The gene calls are TRBV27 and TRBJ1-2; D gene ambiguous. Germline CDR1 MNHEY, CDR2 SMNVEV (reference sequence). This CDR3 region has 13 residues. The CDR3 DNA follows: TGTGCCAGCAGTCTATCGGGCCCCTATGGCTACACCTTC. Protein product: CASSLSGPYGYTF.

The V call is TRBV6-2 or TRBV6-3, the J call TRBJ2-5; 8 bases match TRBD2. The V segment lost 5 bases and the J segment 4 bases; nucleotides outside the gene matches: 6. The CDR3 loop spans 14 amino acids. Germline CDR1 and CDR2: MNHEY and SVGEGT. The CDR3 spells CASSVLAGGETQYF. The CDR3 coding sequence is TGTGCCAGCAGTGTTCTGGCGGGGGGAGAGACCCAGTACTTC.

The J gene is TRBJ1-6, the V gene TRBV9, with 10 bases lining up with TRBD1. The V and J ends lost 4 bases and 5 bases, in that order; junction bases with no gene match: 6. CDR3 length equals 16 residues. Germline assignment: CDR1 SGDLS and CDR2 YYNGEE. Written as DNA, the CDR3 is TGTGCCAGCAGCCCGGCCGGGACAGGGGATAATTCACCCCTCCACTTT. It translates to CASSPAGTGDNSPLHF.

This clone was detected a few times. J is TRBJ1-1 and V is TRBV3-1 (or the pseudogene TRBV3-2); D gene ambiguous. CDR1 LGHDT and CDR2 YNNKEL come from the germline V gene (reference sequence). The CDR3 sequence is 13 residues long. The V gene lost 4 bases and the J gene lost 5 bases, with 11 bases spanning the gap. Here the CDR3 reads CASSRLSGTEAFF. CDR3 DNA sequence: TGTGCCAGCAGCCGCCTCTCGGGAACTGAAGCTTTCTTT.

The CDR3, as DNA: TGTGCCACCCGGGGACTAAGCAATCAGCCCCAGCATTTT. Protein sequence: CATRGLSNQPQHF. The V and J genes are TRBV10-3 and TRBJ1-5, with D maybe TRBD1 (5 bases). The CDR3 extends over 13 amino acids. Germline lookup yields CDR1 ENHRY and CDR2 SYGVKD. Trimming took off 10 bases at V and 1 base at J, with 11 bases between the two ends.

V usage is TRBV10-3 and J usage is TRBJ2-3, with TRBD1 matching 7 bases. Germline V gene sequence: CDR1 ENHRY, CDR2 SYGVKD. Trimming at V came to 2 bases and at J to 6 bases, leaving 8 bases not matched to a gene. The CDR3 contains 15 residues. DNA of the CDR3: TGTGCCATCAGTGAGCAGGGACAGCCGACGGATACGCAGTATTTT. It is translated as CAISEQGQPTDTQYF.

This chain uses TRBV7-2 with TRBJ2-3; 7 nucleotides agree with TRBD2. Germline trimming cut 0 bases from V and 0 bases from J; bases unmatched to any gene: 0. CDR3 size: 15 residues. The V gene's germline CDR1 is SGHTA and CDR2 FQGNSA. Written as DNA, the CDR3 is TGTGCCAGCAGCTTAGCGCGGGAGAGCACAGATACGCAGTATTTT. Protein product: CASSLARESTDTQYF.

CDR3 region: CSEGLAGGNTQYF. For the CDR3, the DNA is TGCAGCGAGGGACTAGCGGGGGGTAATACGCAGTATTTT. The chain uses TRBV29-1 and TRBJ2-3; the match to TRBD2 covers 15 bases. With 7 bases clipped from V and 7 bases from J, the junction kept 3 bases outside the gene matches. Germline assignment: CDR1 SQVTM and CDR2 ANQGSEA. This CDR3 region has 13 residues.

Only a few counts were recorded for this clone. This chain uses TRBV7-2 with TRBJ2-1; 10 nucleotides align to TRBD2. The CDR3 extends over 13 amino acids. Germline V gene lookup returns CDR1 SGHTA and CDR2 FQGNSA. V was pared by 1 base and J by 10 bases, with 1 base of the junction left unmatched. The CDR3 DNA sequence: TGTGCCAGCAGCTTAGGAGCGGGGGGGGAGCAGTTCTTC. Translation gives CASSLGAGGEQFF.

The chain combines TRBV4-2 with TRBJ2-1; perhaps TRBD1 as D (5 bases). There are 13 residues in the CDR3. CDR1 is LGHNA, CDR2 YNFKEQ, per germline. Trimming cost V 1 base and J 10 bases, with 11 bases left between them. CDR3 loop: CASSQGGRQEQFF. The CDR3 DNA reads TGTGCCAGCAGCCAAGGGGGCCGCCAGGAGCAGTTCTTC.

The V call is TRBV9, the J call TRBJ1-6; 7 nucleotides match TRBD1. The V segment lost 4 bases and the J segment 10 bases; nucleotides outside the gene matches: 11. Germline V CDR1 and CDR2: SGDLS, YYNGEE. The CDR3 is 15 residues long. Written as DNA, the CDR3 is TGTGCCAGCAGCCCAGGCCTTGACAGGGAATCACCCCTCCACTTT. It is translated as CASSPGLDRESPLHF.

This clone was recorded once. The CDR3 loop is CATSRAFGWGSVGDGYTF. The CDR3 nucleotides are TGTGCCACCAGCAGGGCGTTTGGGTGGGGCAGCGTCGGCGACGGCTACACCTTC. The V and J genes are TRBV15 and TRBJ1-2; D possibly corresponds to TRBD1 (5 bases). Trimming stripped 3 bases from V and 8 bases from J, with 28 bases between. The CDR3 runs 18 residues. CDR1 and CDR2 (germline): LNHNV, YYDKDF (reference sequence).

The genes are TRBV7-3 and TRBJ2-1, with 10 bases that match TRBD2. Unmatched junction bases numbered 13, after V lost 5 bases and J lost 0 bases. This CDR3 region has 19 residues. The germline CDR1 and CDR2 sequences are SGHTA and FQGTGA. CDR3 sequence: CASSRQERGGSSSYNEQFF. CDR3 nucleotide sequence: TGTGCCAGCAGCCGACAGGAGCGGGGGGGATCAAGCTCCTACAATGAGCAGTTCTTC.

Ten or more counts support this clone. CDR3 bases: TGTGCCAGCAGTGAGTCGAGGGCAGGAAACACCATATATTTT. Its translation: CASSESRAGNTIYF. This chain joins TRBV2 and TRBJ1-3; D is unresolved. Per germline, CDR1 SNHLY and CDR2 FYNNEI. With 3 bases removed from V and 4 bases from J, the gap between germline ends came to 10 bases. CDR3 size: 14 residues.

This chain joins TRBV5-4 and TRBJ2-7; 9 bases are shared with TRBD2. This CDR3 has 17 amino acids. Looked up from germline, CDR1 is SGHNT and CDR2 is YYREEE (reference sequence). V lost 9 bases and J lost 3; bases outside the gene matches: 19. CDR3 amino acids: CATQGHAATSGGYEQYF. The CDR3 DNA reads as TGTGCCACCCAGGGGCACGCCGCGACTAGCGGCGGCTACGAGCAGTACTTC.

This chain links TRBV7-2 with TRBJ1-1; no clear D gene. Germline CDR1 is SGHTA and CDR2 is FQGNSA. This CDR3 contains 13 residues. The V end was cut by 5 bases, the J end by 3 bases, with 10 bases between. The CDR3 region is CASSAQLYTEAFF. The CDR3 region has the DNA TGTGCCAGCAGCGCTCAACTGTACACTGAAGCTTTCTTT.

The V call is TRBV7-8, the J call TRBJ2-2, with TRBD1 matching 7 bases. The CDR3 runs to 15 residues. CDR1 and CDR2 from the germline V gene are SGHVS and FQNEAQ. The V segment lost 3 bases and the J segment 1 base; nucleotides outside the gene matches: 2. CDR3 amino acids: CASSFDRVNTGELFF. The CDR3 bases are TGTGCCAGCAGCTTCGACAGGGTGAACACCGGGGAGCTGTTTTTT.

The V call is TRBV4-3, the J call TRBJ2-1; TRBD2 matches 10 bases. Germline V lookup: CDR1 LGHNA, CDR2 YSLEER. The CDR3 contains 17 residues. Losses at the gene ends were 1 base for V and 7 bases for J; bases not matched to a gene: 10. As DNA, the CDR3 is TGCGCCAGCAGCCAAGGGGCTGTAGCGGGGGGTTATAATGAGCAGTTCTTC. This gives the protein CASSQGAVAGGYNEQFF.

This clone has just a few counts. Sequence at one end of the junction differs from germline and may be a read error. The J gene is TRBJ1-5, the V gene TRBV19; D not resolved. This CDR3 comprises 12 residues. From germline, CDR1 is LNHDA and CDR2 SQIVND (reference sequence). The CDR3 protein is CASSTRNPPQHF. The CDR3 nucleotides are TGTGCCAGTAGTACCCGTAATCCGCCCCAGCATTTT.

This rearrangement joins TRBV10-1 to TRBJ1-6; tentative D call: TRBD1 (5 bases). The V and J ends lost 4 bases and 7 bases respectively, with 11 bases between them. Germline values: CDR1 WNHNN, CDR2 SYGVQD (reference sequence). The CDR3 sequence is 14 residues long. Written as DNA, the CDR3 is TGCGCCAGCAGTGCCGGACAACCAAATTCACCCCTCCACTTT. Translation: CASSAGQPNSPLHF.

This chain joins TRBV29-1 and TRBJ2-3; 13 nucleotides agree with TRBD2. The CDR3 has 15 residues. CDR1 SQVTM and CDR2 ANQGSEA come from the germline V gene. The ends lost 7 bases at V and 2 bases at J; junction bases unmatched: 6. CDR3 DNA sequence: TGCAGCGCCGGGACTAGCGGGACTTACACAGATACGCAGTATTTT. Translating gives CSAGTSGTYTDTQYF.

The chain has TRBV30 and TRBJ2-7; weak D call: TRBD2 (6 bases). The CDR3 totals 19 residues. V dropped 0 bases and J dropped 0 bases, with 24 bases sitting between them. In germline, CDR1 is GTSNPN, CDR2 SVGIG (reference sequence). The CDR3: CAWSVSVVQAGKSSYEQYF. CDR3 coding DNA: TGTGCCTGGAGTGTATCCGTTGTCCAGGCGGGGAAGAGCTCCTACGAGCAGTACTTC.

The chain couples TRBV27 to TRBJ1-2; 7 bases map to TRBD1. Germline assignment: CDR1 MNHEY and CDR2 SMNVEV (reference sequence). J lost 2 bases, V lost 10 bases, and 4 bases had no gene match. The CDR3 length is 12 residues. This CDR3 reads CATSGGNYGYTF. The CDR3, as DNA: TGTGCCACATCAGGGGGGAACTATGGCTACACCTTC.

The V gene is TRBV6-5, the J gene TRBJ1-1, with TRBD1 matching 11 bases. Germline CDR1 is MNHEY and CDR2 is SVGAGI. Unmatched junction bases numbered 7, after V lost 4 bases and J lost 3 bases. The CDR3 runs to 16 residues. The CDR3 nucleotides are TGTGCCAGCAGTTCTTGGACAGGGGGCAGAGACACTGAAGCTTTCTTT. This sequence encodes CASSSWTGGRDTEAFF.